The clone carrying this T cell receptor beta chain was seen more than once but under ten times. Its antigen is unknown. Alongside a J-beta primer mix, a sample-barcoded 5' primer served in a second PCR lasting roughly 7 to 11 cycles. MiXCR was run by TCRdb on the 5' RACE reads, yielding one entry per CDR3 protein. This sample has just under 750,000 distinct CDR3 sequences, with 22% found just once. The sample belongs to a study of blood T cells in healthy people across ages. Donors ranged from roughly 6 to 100 years old and were healthy Caucasians in Russia. Broader study findings: Expanded clonotype changes were possibly confounded by unknown donor CMV status. More naive CD4+ cells and higher diversity marked long-lived donors relative to aged donors.

The source of this sequence is a man aged 70 or older in good health. The sequencing sample was made of blood.

This CDR3 is CASSPRTLTGGNTEAFF. CDR3 coding DNA: TGTGCCAGCAGCCCCCGGACTCTCACCGGCGGGAACACTGAAGCTTTCTTT. This chain joins TRBV21-1 and TRBJ1-1. TRBV21-1 has pseudogene status. This CDR3 is built from 17 residues.